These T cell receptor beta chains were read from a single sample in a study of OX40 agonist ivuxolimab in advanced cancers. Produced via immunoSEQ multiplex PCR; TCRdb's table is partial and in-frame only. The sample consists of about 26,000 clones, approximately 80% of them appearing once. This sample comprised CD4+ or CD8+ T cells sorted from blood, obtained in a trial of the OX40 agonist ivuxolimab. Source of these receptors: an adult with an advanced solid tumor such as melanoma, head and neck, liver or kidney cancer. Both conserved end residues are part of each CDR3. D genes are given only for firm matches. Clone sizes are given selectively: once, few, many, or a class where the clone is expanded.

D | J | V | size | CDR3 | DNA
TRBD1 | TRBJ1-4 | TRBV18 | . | CASSPTGVDEKLFF | TGTGCCAGCTCCCCCACAGGGGTGGACGAAAAACTGTTTTTT
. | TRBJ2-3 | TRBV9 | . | CASSVAGAGGWQDTQYF | TGTGCCAGCAGCGTAGCTGGGGCGGGCGGGTGGCAAGATACGCAGTATTTT
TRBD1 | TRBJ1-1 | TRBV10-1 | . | CASSEPGQPNTEAFF | TGCGCCAGCAGTGAGCCGGGACAGCCAAACACTGAAGCTTTCTTT
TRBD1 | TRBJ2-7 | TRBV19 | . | CASSSTGVYEQYF | TGTGCCAGTAGTAGCACAGGGGTATACGAGCAGTACTTC
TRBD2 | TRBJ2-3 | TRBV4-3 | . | CASSQALAVGDTQYF | TGCGCCAGCAGCCAAGCACTAGCGGTGGGAGATACGCAGTATTTT
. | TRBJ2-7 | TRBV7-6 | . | CASSLSGTRPYEQYF | TGTGCCAGCAGCTTATCCGGGACAAGACCCTACGAGCAGTACTTC
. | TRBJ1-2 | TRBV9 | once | CASSVGGDVYGYTF | TGTGCCAGCAGCGTAGGCGGCGACGTCTATGGCTACACCTTC
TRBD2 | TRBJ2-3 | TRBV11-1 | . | CASSFPTSGRAVDTQYF | TGTGCCAGCAGCTTCCCGACTAGCGGGAGGGCCGTAGATACGCAGTATTTT
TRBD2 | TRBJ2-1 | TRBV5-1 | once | CASSSLAGGYNEQFF | TGCGCCAGCAGCTCCCTAGCGGGAGGGTACAATGAGCAGTTCTTC
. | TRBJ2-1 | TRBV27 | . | CASTLTSYPYNEQFF | TGTGCCAGCACCCTTACTAGCTATCCCTACAATGAGCAGTTCTTC
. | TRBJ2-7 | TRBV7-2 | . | CASSLEILSYEQYF | TGTGCCAGCAGCTTAGAGATCCTCTCCTACGAGCAGTACTTC
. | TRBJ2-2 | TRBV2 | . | CASSEGGGELFF | TGTGCCAGCAGTGAAGGGGGCGGGGAGCTGTTTTTT
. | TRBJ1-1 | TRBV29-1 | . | CSGGSGSLGGTEAFF | TGCAGCGGGGGGTCCGGGTCGCTGGGCGGGACTGAAGCTTTCTTT
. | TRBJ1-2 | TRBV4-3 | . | CASSSTGLANYGYTF | TGCGCCAGCAGCTCAACAGGGCTAGCTAACTATGGCTACACCTTC
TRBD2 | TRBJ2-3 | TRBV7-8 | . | CASSIPTSGGSDTQYF | TGTGCCAGCAGCATTCCGACTAGCGGGGGATCAGATACGCAGTATTTT
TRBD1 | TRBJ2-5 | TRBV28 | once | CASDTTGYQETQYF | TGTGCCAGCGATACGACAGGGTACCAAGAGACCCAGTACTTC
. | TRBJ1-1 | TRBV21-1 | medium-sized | CASSKLTPSEAFF | TGTGCCAGCAGCAAATTGACCCCTTCGGAAGCTTTCTTT
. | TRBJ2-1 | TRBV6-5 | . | CASAAAGPHYNEQFF | TGTGCCAGTGCCGCCGCGGGGCCCCACTACAATGAGCAGTTCTTC
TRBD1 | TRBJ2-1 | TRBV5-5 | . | CASSLDRGPLNEQFF | TGTGCCAGCAGCTTGGACAGGGGACCCCTGAATGAGCAGTTCTTC
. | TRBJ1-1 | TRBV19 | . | CASSTDRVGTEAFF | TGTGCCAGTAGTACGGACCGCGTGGGCACTGAAGCTTTCTTT
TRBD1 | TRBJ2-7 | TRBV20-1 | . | CSAPQGYEQYF | TGCAGTGCACCACAGGGGTACGAGCAGTACTTC
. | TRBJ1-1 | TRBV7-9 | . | CASTSGSTEAFF | TGTGCCAGTACATCAGGGAGCACTGAAGCTTTCTTT
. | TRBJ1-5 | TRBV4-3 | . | CASSQDTFGNQPQHF | TGCGCCAGCAGCCAAGATACCTTTGGCAATCAGCCCCAGCATTTT
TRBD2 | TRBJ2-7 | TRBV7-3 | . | CASSLMPTSGQDEQYF | TGTGCCAGCAGCTTAATGCCGACTAGCGGGCAAGACGAGCAGTACTTC
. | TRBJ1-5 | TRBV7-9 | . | CASSLSDNQPQHF | TGTGCCAGCAGCTTATCAGACAATCAGCCCCAGCATTTT
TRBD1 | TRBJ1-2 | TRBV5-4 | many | CASSLEDRTDGYTF | TGTGCCAGCAGCTTGGAGGACAGGACGGATGGCTACACCTTC
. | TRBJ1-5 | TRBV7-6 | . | CASSLSGNVDRNQPQHF | TGTGCCAGCAGCTTATCGGGTAACGTGGATCGCAATCAGCCCCAGCATTTT
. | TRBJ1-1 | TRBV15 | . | CATSPEGGLNTEAFF | TGTGCCACCAGCCCCGAGGGGGGGTTGAACACTGAAGCTTTCTTT
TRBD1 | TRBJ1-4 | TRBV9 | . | CASSISGTGVEKLFF | TGTGCCAGCAGCATATCCGGGACAGGGGTTGAAAAACTGTTTTTT
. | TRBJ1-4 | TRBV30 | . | CAWRGEFEKLFF | TGTGCCTGGAGAGGAGAGTTTGAAAAACTGTTTTTT
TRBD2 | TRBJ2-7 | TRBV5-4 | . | CASSGAGPSYEQYF | TGTGCCAGCAGCGGAGCGGGACCTTCCTACGAGCAGTACTTC
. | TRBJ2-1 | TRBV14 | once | CASSQSLGYNEQFF | TGTGCCAGCAGCCAATCTTTAGGGTACAATGAGCAGTTCTTC
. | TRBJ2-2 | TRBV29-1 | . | CSVGAPGELFF | TGCAGCGTTGGGGCCCCGGGGGAGCTGTTTTTT
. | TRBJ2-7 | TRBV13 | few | CASSRDNYEQYF | TGTGCCAGCAGCCGCGATAACTACGAGCAGTACTTC
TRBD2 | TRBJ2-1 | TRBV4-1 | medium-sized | CASSQVGEGNEQFF | TGCGCCAGCAGCCAAGTGGGGGAGGGGAATGAGCAGTTCTTC
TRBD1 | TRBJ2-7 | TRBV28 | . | CASSRDLDRVLLYEQYF | TGTGCCAGCAGTCGAGACCTCGACAGGGTCCTCCTCTACGAGCAGTACTTC
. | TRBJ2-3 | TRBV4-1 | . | CASSQAGETNTQYF | TGCGCCAGCAGCCAAGCGGGCGAAACAAATACGCAGTATTTT
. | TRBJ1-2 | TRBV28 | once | CASSPLGIGATDYGYTF | TGTGCCAGCAGTCCCCTTGGTATCGGGGCGACGGACTATGGCTACACCTTC
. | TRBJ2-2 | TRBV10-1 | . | CASSETATNTGELFF | TGCGCCAGCAGTGAGACAGCAACGAACACCGGGGAGCTGTTTTTT
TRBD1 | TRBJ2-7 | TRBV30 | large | CASQDRGYEQYF | TGTGCCTCACAAGACAGGGGCTACGAGCAGTACTTC
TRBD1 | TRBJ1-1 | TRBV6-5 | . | CASSYYRGTEAFF | TGTGCCAGCAGTTACTACAGGGGAACTGAAGCTTTCTTT
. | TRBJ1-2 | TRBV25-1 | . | CASSETGTLVRYTF | TGTGCCAGCAGTGAAACCGGGACCCTCGTCCGCTACACCTTC
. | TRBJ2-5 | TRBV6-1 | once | CASSARDTSQETQYF | TGTGCCAGCAGTGCCCGGGACACCTCTCAAGAGACCCAGTACTTC
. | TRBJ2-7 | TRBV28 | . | CASSFLLGVEQYF | TGTGCCAGCAGTTTTCTGCTGGGGGTCGAGCAGTACTTC
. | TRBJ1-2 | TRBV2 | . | CASSENWGGAYYGYTF | TGTGCCAGCAGTGAAAATTGGGGGGGGGCCTACTATGGCTACACCTTC
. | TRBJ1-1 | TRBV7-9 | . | CASSFGTEAFF | TGTGCCAGCAGTTTTGGCACTGAAGCTTTCTTT
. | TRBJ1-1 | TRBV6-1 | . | CASSETGIEAFF | TGTGCCAGCAGTGAGACGGGGATTGAAGCTTTCTTT
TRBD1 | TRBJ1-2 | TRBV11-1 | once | CASSLVPGGNYGYTF | TGTGCCAGCAGCTTAGTACCAGGGGGCAACTATGGCTACACCTTC
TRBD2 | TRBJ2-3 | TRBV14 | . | CASSQLAGGIPLSTDTQYF | TGTGCCAGCAGCCAGCTAGCGGGAGGGATCCCCCTTAGCACAGATACGCAGTATTTT
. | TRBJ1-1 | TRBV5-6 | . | CASSLEQGPNTEAFF | TGTGCCAGCAGCTTGGAACAGGGCCCAAACACTGAAGCTTTCTTT
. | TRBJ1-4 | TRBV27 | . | CASSLRAATNEKLFF | TGTGCCAGCAGTTTAAGGGCCGCAACTAATGAAAAACTGTTTTTT
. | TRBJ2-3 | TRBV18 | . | CASSQGDATRDTQYF | TGTGCCAGCTCACAGGGGGACGCTACGAGGGATACGCAGTATTTT
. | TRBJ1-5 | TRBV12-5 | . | CASALSGGNQPQHF | TGTGCTAGTGCCCTCAGTGGGGGGAATCAGCCCCAGCATTTT
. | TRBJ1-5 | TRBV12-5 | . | CASGLARTFSNQPQHF | TGTGCTAGTGGTTTGGCACGGACCTTTAGCAATCAGCCCCAGCATTTT